One and the same sample provided the 29 T cell receptor beta chains below, sequenced in a study of shared clonotypes between healthy human individuals. TCRdb keeps only in-frame clones here, not all; method: immunoSEQ multiplex PCR. Among about 680,000 clones listed, 92% were seen once. Naive CD8 populations comprised CD45RO-negative cells positively selected for CCR7, excluding terminally differentiated effector memory CD45RA+ cells. Sequencing was performed on naive CD8+ T cells sorted from blood. These TCRs come from a man aged 25-45 years in good health.

The chain joins TRBV29-1 to TRBJ2-1; no clear D gene. The CDR3 loop spans 16 amino acids. Trimming stripped 1 base from V and 0 bases from J, with 13 bases between. Germline V gene data show CDR1 as SQVTM and CDR2 as ANQGSEA. DNA of the CDR3: TGCAGCGTTGAAGGTTATGAACAGAGCTCCTACAATGAGCAGTTCTTC. Protein sequence: CSVEGYEQSSYNEQFF.

The chain uses TRBV7-9 and TRBJ2-5; 11 bases fit TRBD1. The junction had 6 bases not matched to a gene; V was cut back by 5 bases and J by 1 base. Per the germline V gene, CDR1 is SEHNR and CDR2 is FQNEAQ (reference sequence). CDR3 size: 16 residues. CDR3 sequence (DNA): TGTGCCAGCAGCCCCCGGGACAGGGGGACCCAAGAGACCCAGTACTTC. It translates to CASSPRDRGTQETQYF.

This chain connects TRBV7-9 to TRBJ2-1; no reliable D call. V gave up 5 bases and J gave up 6 bases, with 14 bases separating them. Germline V gene data show CDR1 as SEHNR and CDR2 as FQNEAQ (reference sequence). The CDR3 extends over 14 amino acids. CDR3 loop: CASSLDGNPNEQFF. The CDR3 DNA reads TGTGCCAGCAGCCTCGATGGGAACCCCAATGAGCAGTTCTTC.

There are a few counts of this clone. CDR3 loop: CASSQERQFF. The CDR3, as DNA: TGTGCCAGCAGCCAAGAACGTCAGTTCTTC. V and J are TRBV4-2 and TRBJ2-1, with D unresolved. With 0 bases removed from V and 13 bases from J, the gap between germline ends came to 4 bases. Germline-derived CDR1 and CDR2 are LGHNA and YNFKEQ. CDR3 length equals 10 residues.

V is TRBV6-5 and J is TRBJ1-2; D uncertain. Between the trimmed V and J ends, which lost 2 bases and 4 bases, there was a span of 8 bases. The CDR3 runs 13 residues. Germline-derived CDR1 and CDR2 are MNHEY and SVGAGI. The chain's CDR3 is CASSYRTFYGYTF. CDR3 DNA sequence: TGTGCCAGCAGTTACCGGACCTTCTATGGCTACACCTTC.

This clone was seen a single time. V gene TRBV7-6 combines with J gene TRBJ2-7; D is possibly TRBD1 or TRBD2 (6 bases each). The V gene lost 5 bases and the J gene lost 5 bases, with 19 bases spanning the gap. This CDR3 contains 15 residues. CDR1 SGHVS and CDR2 FNYEAQ come from the germline V gene. CDR3 amino acids: CASSPSGGGGHEQYF. The CDR3 DNA reads as TGTGCCAGCAGCCCCTCCGGAGGGGGTGGACACGAGCAGTACTTC.

This rearrangement joins TRBV29-1 to TRBJ2-2, with D unresolved. Trimming removed 0 bases at V and 6 bases at J, with 11 bases between. This CDR3 is built from 14 residues. CDR1 SQVTM and CDR2 ANQGSEA come from the germline V gene. As DNA, the CDR3 is TGCAGCGTTGAAGATCTCAGAGTGGCCGGGGAGCTGTTTTTT. This translates into CSVEDLRVAGELFF.

The CDR3 loop reads CASSQDGGPNEQFF. The DNA for the CDR3 is TGCGCCAGCAGCCAAGATGGGGGGCCGAATGAGCAGTTCTTC. The chain combines TRBV4-3 with TRBJ2-1; TRBD1 or TRBD2 may be the D gene (6 bases each). This CDR3 has 14 residues. The germline V gene has CDR1 LGHNA and CDR2 YSLEER. V was clipped by 0 bases and J by 7 bases, with 10 bases between them.

The genes are TRBV5-4 and TRBJ2-5, with D perhaps matching TRBD1 (5 bases). The CDR3 spans 13 residues. Germline CDR1 is SGHNT and CDR2 is YYREEE (reference sequence). Trimming shortened V by 3 bases and J by 10 bases, and 16 bases separated the two germline ends. The CDR3 sequence: CASSSSGGRDQYF. Written as DNA, the CDR3 is TGTGCCAGCAGCTCGAGTGGCGGCAGGGACCAGTACTTC.

V and J are TRBV27 and TRBJ2-1; TRBD1 matches 7 bases. This CDR3 has 14 residues. Trimming at V came to 5 bases and at J to 6 bases, leaving 7 bases not matched to a gene. The germline gives CDR1 MNHEY, CDR2 SMNVEV (reference sequence). CDR3 sequence: CASSTQTGTNEQFF. The CDR3 region has the DNA TGTGCCAGCAGTACGCAGACAGGGACCAATGAGCAGTTCTTC.

The chain is built from TRBV7-9 and TRBJ1-4; D not resolved. The CDR3 loop spans 12 amino acids. The V end lost 5 bases, the J end lost 8 bases, and 9 bases lay between the germline ends. Germline V gives CDR1 SEHNR, CDR2 FQNEAQ (reference sequence). DNA for the CDR3: TGTGCCAGCAGCCCACTCGAAGAAAAACTGTTTTTT. Protein sequence: CASSPLEEKLFF.

The chain employs TRBV6-6 and TRBJ1-2; 7 nucleotides match TRBD1. The length of the CDR3 is 14 residues. The junction had 7 bases not matched to a gene; V was cut back by 6 bases and J by 3 bases. Germline CDR1 reads MNHNY; CDR2 reads SVGAGI (reference sequence). Here the CDR3 DNA reads TGTGCCAGCAGATCAGGGGGGGACTACTATGGCTACACCTTC. This translates into CASRSGGDYYGYTF.

The chain combines TRBV27 with TRBJ1-5, with D tentatively TRBD1 (5 bases). V lost 3 bases and J 5 bases, leaving 11 bases between the germline ends. CDR3 length: 14 residues. Germline V gene sequence: CDR1 MNHEY, CDR2 SMNVEV (reference sequence). The CDR3 spells CASSFRGTYQPQHF. For the CDR3, the DNA is TGTGCCAGCAGTTTCCGGGGGACGTATCAGCCCCAGCATTTT.

This rearrangement joins TRBV4-1 to TRBJ2-7; D is possibly TRBD1 (6 bases). Trimming pared 3 bases from V and 4 bases from J, leaving 16 bases between. The CDR3 extends over 15 amino acids. CDR1 is MGHRA and CDR2 is YSYEKL in the germline V gene. The CDR3 nucleotides read TGCGCCAGCAGCCAGCTACAGGGTTCAACTTACGAGCAGTACTTC. Translation gives CASSQLQGSTYEQYF.

The chain recombines TRBV5-6 with TRBJ1-2; 10 bases map to TRBD1. There are 16 residues in the CDR3. The germline V gene has CDR1 SGHDT and CDR2 YYEEEE. Trimming took 1 base from V and 3 from J; bases not matched to a gene: 6. This chain's CDR3 is CASSLSGTGEYYGYTF. CDR3 in DNA: TGTGCCAGCAGCTTGAGTGGGACAGGGGAGTACTATGGCTACACCTTC. Together with reference TRBV5-6 and TRBJ1-2, the CDR3 gives the full variable domain: DAGVTQSPTHLIKTRGQQVTLRCSPKSGHDTVSWYQQALGQGPQFIFQYYEEEERQRGNFPDRFSGHQFPNYSSELNVNALLLGDSALYLCASSLSGTGEYYGYTFGSGTRLTVV.

The chain recombines TRBV28 with TRBJ2-3; tentative D call: TRBD1 (6 bases). The CDR3 runs to 16 residues. Trimming stripped 6 bases from V and 5 bases from J, with 21 bases between. CDR1 MDHEN and CDR2 SYDVKM come from the germline V gene. The CDR3 DNA is TGTGCCAGCAGCCCCGGTGACTCCCCCAGGGGAGATACGCAGTATTTT. This encodes CASSPGDSPRGDTQYF.

The chain employs TRBV9 and TRBJ2-3; 7 nucleotides match TRBD1. J lost 4 bases, V lost 4 bases, and 6 bases had no gene match. The CDR3 is 14 residues long. Germline CDR1 SGDLS, CDR2 YYNGEE. The CDR3 DNA sequence: TGTGCCAGCAGCATCAGGACAGGTCCAGATACGCAGTATTTT. Translation gives CASSIRTGPDTQYF.

The V gene is TRBV13, the J gene TRBJ2-7; 9 nucleotides agree with TRBD2. Trimming removed 1 base from V and 4 bases from J; junction bases left unmatched: 8. Germline lookup yields CDR1 PRHDT and CDR2 FYEKMQ (reference sequence). The CDR3 runs 16 residues. This CDR3 reads CASSLDRASGTYEQYF. CDR3 bases: TGTGCCAGCAGCTTAGACCGGGCTAGCGGGACTTACGAGCAGTACTTC.

The chain uses TRBV19 and TRBJ2-7, with 7 positions matching TRBD2. The V gene end was trimmed by 1 base and the J gene end by 4 bases; junction bases not matched to a gene: 4. The CDR3 extends over 14 amino acids. The germline V gene has CDR1 LNHDA and CDR2 SQIVND (reference sequence). CDR3 loop: CASSIGLAKYEQYF. For the CDR3, the DNA is TGTGCCAGTAGTATAGGACTAGCTAAATACGAGCAGTACTTC.

The gene calls are TRBV7-9 and TRBJ2-4, with D perhaps matching TRBD2 (5 bases). The germline V and J ends were trimmed by 5 bases and 8 bases, with 16 bases remaining between them. In germline, CDR1 is SEHNR, CDR2 FQNEAQ (reference sequence). The CDR3 is made up of 14 amino acids. CDR3 amino acids: CASSLKWVEDIQYF. DNA for the CDR3: TGTGCCAGCAGCCTAAAGTGGGTGGAGGACATTCAGTACTTC.

This clone was found once. The rearrangement joins TRBV29-1 to TRBJ2-1; TRBD2 might be the D (5 bases). The CDR3 totals 14 residues. V was shortened by 4 bases and J by 0 bases, with 10 bases between the two germline ends. Germline V CDR1 and CDR2: SQVTM, ANQGSEA. The CDR3 sequence is CSVARESSYNEQFF. In DNA, the CDR3 is TGCAGCGTTGCTCGGGAAAGCTCCTACAATGAGCAGTTCTTC.

Points on this clone: Other DNA sequences in this sample translate to the same CDR3. V and J are TRBV11-2 and TRBJ1-1; no clear D. Germline V lookup: CDR1 SGHAT, CDR2 FQNNGV. Trimming pared 1 base from V and 0 bases from J, leaving 9 bases between. The CDR3 spans 15 residues. The DNA for the CDR3 is TGTGCCAGCAGCTTAGCAGGTAACCTGAACACTGAAGCTTTCTTT. Encoded protein: CASSLAGNLNTEAFF.

The chain joins TRBV4-1 to TRBJ2-2; 12 nucleotides line up with TRBD2. Germline lookup yields CDR1 MGHRA and CDR2 YSYEKL. This CDR3 comprises 18 residues. V was clipped by 1 base and J by 5 bases; unmatched bases: 8. The CDR3 sequence: CASSQVVLAGGLTGELFF. The CDR3, as DNA: TGCGCCAGCAGCCAAGTCGTACTAGCGGGAGGTTTAACCGGGGAGCTGTTTTTT.

The chain is built from TRBV2 and TRBJ2-7; D not certain. This CDR3 has 11 residues. V was cut by 3 bases and J by 7 bases, with 7 bases left in between. Germline CDR1 is SNHLY and CDR2 is FYNNEI. The CDR3 DNA sequence: TGTGCCAGCAGTGAGGCGGTTGAGCAGTACTTC. It is translated as CASSEAVEQYF.

The V call is TRBV29-1, the J call TRBJ2-5; D is perhaps TRBD1 (5 bases). With 2 bases removed from V and 0 bases from J, the gap between germline ends came to 7 bases. The CDR3 sequence is 13 residues long. The germline V gene encodes CDR1 SQVTM and CDR2 ANQGSEA. The CDR3 loop reads CSVEPDNQETQYF. The CDR3 bases are TGCAGCGTTGAACCGGACAACCAAGAGACCCAGTACTTC.

The J gene is TRBJ2-3, the V gene TRBV19; TRBD2 agrees at 9 bases. Per germline, CDR1 LNHDA and CDR2 SQIVND (reference sequence). The CDR3 spans 13 residues. V was clipped by 3 bases and J by 9 bases; unmatched bases: 4. The CDR3 DNA sequence: TGTGCCAGTAGTATTTCTGCGGGAGGGACGCAGTATTTT. Residues: CASSISAGGTQYF.

The chain recombines TRBV5-5 with TRBJ1-5, with 7 bases lining up with TRBD1. The trim removed 5 bases at V and 0 bases at J, leaving 5 bases unmatched. The germline V gene encodes CDR1 SGHKS and CDR2 YYEKEE (reference sequence). There are 15 residues in the CDR3. CDR3: CASSWGQTSNQPQHF. The CDR3 bases are TGTGCCAGCAGTTGGGGACAGACTAGCAATCAGCCCCAGCATTTT.

This clone was seen at least ten times. The chain employs TRBV28 and TRBJ2-7, with D perhaps TRBD2 (6 bases). The germline V and J ends were trimmed by 6 bases and 0 bases, with 15 bases remaining between them. This CDR3 is built from 15 residues. Per germline, CDR1 MDHEN and CDR2 SYDVKM. DNA for the CDR3: TGTGCCAGCAGGAGAGCGGGCCTCAGCTCCTACGAGCAGTACTTC. Its protein is CASRRAGLSSYEQYF.

The chain carries TRBV19 and TRBJ2-7; the D gene is possibly TRBD1 (5 bases). This CDR3 has 13 amino acids. V was clipped by 5 bases and J by 2 bases, with 10 bases between them. CDR1 and CDR2 from the germline V gene are LNHDA and SQIVND (reference sequence). This CDR3 is CASSVRETYEQYF. CDR3 DNA sequence: TGTGCCAGTAGTGTCAGGGAAACCTACGAGCAGTACTTC.